This T cell receptor (beta chain) emerged from a study of cytotoxic CD8 clonotypes in ibrutinib-treated CLL. Trimming at V came to 3 bases and at J to 3 bases, leaving 26 bases not matched to a gene. CDR1 is KGHSH, CDR2 LQKENI, per germline. The CDR3 is made up of 21 amino acids. Assay: immunoSEQ multiplex PCR; the TCRdb copy retains only in-frame clones and omits some. The data show about 300,000 clones, approximately 76% seen once. This clone was recorded only once. The chain combines TRBV18 with TRBJ2-7, with 7 bases fitting TRBD1. This specimen was PBMCs, taken at disease progression, from a patient treated with ibrutinib. This clonotype was sampled from a human donor with chronic lymphocytic leukemia. The CDR3 DNA reads TGTGCCAGCTCACCTACTAGGGGAATGTCCGGGACAGCCGAAATTTTCTACGAGCAGTACTTC. It is translated as CASSPTRGMSGTAEIFYEQYF.